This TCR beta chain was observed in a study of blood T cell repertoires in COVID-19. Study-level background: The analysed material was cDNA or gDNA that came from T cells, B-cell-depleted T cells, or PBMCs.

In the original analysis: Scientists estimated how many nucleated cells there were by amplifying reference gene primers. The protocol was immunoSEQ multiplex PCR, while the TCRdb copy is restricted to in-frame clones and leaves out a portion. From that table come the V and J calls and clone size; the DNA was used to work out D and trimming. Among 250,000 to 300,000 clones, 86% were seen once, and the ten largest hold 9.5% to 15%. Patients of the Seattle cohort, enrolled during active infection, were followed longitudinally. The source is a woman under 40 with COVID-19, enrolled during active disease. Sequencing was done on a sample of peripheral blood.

The DNA of the CDR3 is TGTGCCAGCAGTTATACGGTGAACTATGGCTACACCTTC. It is translated as CASSYTVNYGYTF. The chain uses TRBV12-3 or TRBV12-4 and TRBJ1-2; D uncertain. This CDR3 has 13 residues. The ends were cut back, 4 bases at V and 2 bases at J, with 8 bases in the middle.